These T cell receptor beta chains were read from a single sample in a study of blood T cell repertoires in COVID-19. The table came from immunoSEQ multiplex PCR; TCRdb's copy has only in-frame clones and leaves some out. Here the sample spans about 89,000 clones, approximately 90% being singletons. Sequenced material: peripheral blood. These receptors came from a human donor with active COVID-19. The donor label of this sample is uncertain. Each CDR3 is given with its conserved first and last residue. A D gene is named only where the DNA matches it firmly. The listing skips clone size in some rows; elsewhere it reads once, few, many or a size class.

V gene	D gene	J gene	clone size	CDR3 protein	CDR3 DNA
TRBV3-1/TRBV3-2	.	TRBJ1-3	.	CASSQVGGTGNTIYF	TGTGCCAGCAGCCAAGTGGGGGGGACTGGAAACACCATATATTTT
TRBV5-1	TRBD1	TRBJ1-6	.	CASSREGQGFSPLHF	TGCGCCAGCAGCCGGGAGGGACAGGGTTTCTCACCCCTCCACTTT
TRBV28	.	TRBJ1-5	once	CASSLRQGNNQPQHF	TGTGCCAGCAGTTTGAGGCAGGGGAACAATCAGCCCCAGCATTTT
TRBV10-3	.	TRBJ2-7	.	CAISEENRDTYEQYF	TGTGCCATCAGTGAGGAAAACCGGGACACCTACGAGCAGTACTTC
TRBV5-1	TRBD1	TRBJ1-4	.	CASSYKQGGNEKLFF	TGCGCCAGCAGCTACAAACAGGGGGGAAATGAAAAACTGTTTTTT
TRBV14	.	TRBJ1-2	.	CASSQVQGFGYTF	TGTGCCAGCAGCCAAGTACAGGGTTTTGGCTACACCTTC
TRBV7-3	TRBD1	TRBJ2-2	.	CASSLTGQVTGELFF	TGTGCCAGCAGCTTAACGGGACAGGTCACCGGGGAGCTGTTTTTT
TRBV4-1	TRBD2	TRBJ2-3	.	CASSQDSERGSTQYF	TGCGCCAGCAGCCAAGATAGCGAGCGGGGCTCTACGCAGTATTTT
TRBV9	.	TRBJ1-5	.	CASSASPRSNQPQHF	TGTGCCAGCAGCGCTAGCCCCCGCAGCAATCAGCCCCAGCATTTT
TRBV5-1	.	TRBJ1-1	.	CASSPRTVLNTEAFF	TGCGCCAGCAGCCCTAGGACAGTTCTCAACACTGAAGCTTTCTTT
TRBV19	TRBD1	TRBJ1-1	.	CASSPTDRVVTEAFF	TGTGCCAGTAGTCCAACTGACAGGGTGGTCACTGAAGCTTTCTTT
TRBV11-2	TRBD1	TRBJ1-1	.	CASSVDRVNTEAFF	TGTGCCAGCAGCGTAGACAGGGTGAACACTGAAGCTTTCTTT
TRBV9	TRBD2	TRBJ2-5	.	CASSALAGEQETQYF	TGTGCCAGCAGCGCCCTAGCGGGAGAACAAGAGACCCAGTACTTC
TRBV6-4	.	TRBJ2-1	.	CASSDSEGGRNEQFF	TGTGCCAGCAGTGACTCGGAGGGGGGGCGCAATGAGCAGTTCTTC